This T cell receptor beta chain was recorded in a study of Graves' ophthalmopathy and Graves' hyperthyroidism listed by TCRdb under 2018. General notes on the study: Peripheral blood was collected at initial diagnosis, prior to any treatment. TCR beta repertoire signatures were used to distinguish Graves' ophthalmopathy from Graves' hyperthyroidism and to predict progression to ophthalmopathy. In total, under 150 blood samples were TCR-sequenced: some 43 ophthalmopathy, some 75 hyperthyroidism and 17 hyperthyroidism-to-ophthalmopathy patients. To explore V-J signatures that separate ophthalmopathy from hyperthyroidism, a discovery set of about a hundred patients was enrolled, consisting of more than 40 with ophthalmopathy and around 60 with stable hyperthyroidism. The independent validation cohort included around 19 hyperthyroidism patients plus 17 patients who later progressed from hyperthyroidism to ophthalmopathy. T-cell repertoires of thyroid tissue and blood were compared in about six hyperthyroidism patients. Following sampling, methimazole starting at 30 mg daily was administered to hyperthyroidism patients, and high-dose intravenous methylprednisolone was administered to ophthalmopathy patients. What the study reported, not specific to this receptor: In validation, the model predicted ophthalmopathy progression with nearly 71% sensitivity and 72% to 80% specificity; eleven to twelve predicted patients were CT-confirmed with GO in a median of approximately 6.2 months. No statistical method was used to predetermine the sample size, and group allocation was not hidden from the investigators. Most of the expanded thyroid clonotypes with a frequency above 0.001 were also detected in blood, and it was suggested that the thyroid immune response may be reflected by blood repertoires. The 13-signature model separated ophthalmopathy from stable hyperthyroidism with approximately 85% sensitivity and 81.08% specificity in cross-validation, and 80%/75% in the test set.

Hyperthyroidism was defined as stable when no progression to ophthalmopathy occurred within 18 months of follow-up. Patients with hyperthyroidism were aged 18 to 65 years, had been newly diagnosed, and had a disease duration of less than 2 months. Anyone with other autoimmune diseases, uncontrolled infections, pregnancy or lactation was excluded from the study. Clinical symptoms, serum thyroxine, TRAb, thyroid ultrasound and orbital computed tomography were used for diagnosis. Ficoll-Paque density gradient centrifugation was used to isolate PBMCs from around 9.1 ml of fresh peripheral blood. Total RNA was extracted with Trizol reagent and quality-checked on an Agilent 2100 Bioanalyzer. In its sample, this clonotype was seen many times. Its antigen target is currently unknown. Base quality data are lacking; no much larger clone is found one base away. For repertoire sequencing, TCR beta CDR3 regions were amplified from RNA transcripts. A first-round RT-PCR used HTBI primers with the Qiagen OneStep RT-PCR kit, followed by a second-round multiplex PCR, size selection and purification. Libraries were sequenced on an Illumina HiSeq2000 using paired-end 100 bp reads. Under the source paper's analysis protocol: SOAPnuke was used to process the reads, throwing out any read that had adapters, had uncalled bases, had a mean Phred below 15, or lacked an exact constant-primer or identifier match. High-quality paired reads were merged with COPE v1.2.5. Each unique nucleotide sequence was defined as a clonotype, and clonotypes were aligned to IMGT TRB V, D and J references with MiTCR v1.1. Analysis was restricted to V-J combinations with a frequency above 0.0001, which covered roughly 99% of repertoires. For each V-J combination, a TCR clonal expansion and chaos score was defined as F50 clonal expansion divided by the chaos observed in the TCRdist matrix. Welch's t-statistics and random forest were used to narrow the features down to 13 V-J combinations, which were then fed into a naive Bayes classifier. Thyroid-blood repertoire similarity was quantified with the Morisita-Horn index. TCRdb reanalyzed the raw reads on its own, using fastp at Q25 for trimming and MiXCR for clone calling, and kept in-frame beta chains. Rows matching on CDR3 protein sequence are summarized as one entry with the most common DNA and genes. TCRdb, rather than the study authors, made the V and J calls. The sample table contains 300,000 to 400,000 distinct CDR3 sequences; only one count was recorded for approximately 18% of them. The ten biggest clones cover about 2.4% of the sample.

V is cut by 7 bases and J by 7 bases, and the space between the germline ends is 22 bases. The CDR3 has 16 amino acids, counting the end cysteine and phenylalanine. The entry retains the CDR3 DNA only, 48 bases that are in frame from base 1. The germline V gene provides CDR1 MNHNS and CDR2 SASEGT. Sequenced input: peripheral blood. The chain joins TRBV6-1 to TRBJ2-2; the D gene is possibly TRBD1 or TRBD2, with 5 bases matching each. This receptor was identified in an adult woman with stable Graves' hyperthyroidism. The nucleotide sequence reads as follows: TGTGCCAGCACCGAAGACCCGGCAGGGAGTAGCGGGGAGCTGTTTTTT. This yields the protein CASTEDPAGSSGELFF.